This TCR beta chain was retrieved from a study of CXCR3-negative and CXCR3-positive naive CD8 T cells. Those CD8+ T cells considered naive were CD45RO-CCR7+CD27+CD95-. Worth noting for this clonotype: Its target is not known.

Researchers prepared the TRB cDNA libraries using 5' RACE with UMI labels. TCRdb reprocessed the 5' RACE reads and stores each CDR3 protein as one record, lacking DNA. The listing contains 130,000 or so distinct CDR3 sequences. CDR1 is SQVTM, CDR2 ANQGSEA, per germline. The CDR3 is 17 amino acids. Study-level points and caveats: Upon cryopreservation, CXCR3 expression partially decreased, and most assays used fresh PBMCs. Naive subsets were similarly diverse, while memory CD8+ repertoires were much less diverse. Naive CXCR3-negative cells resembled naive CXCR3-positive cells in TRBV-TRBJ usage; memory cells differed. Comparison of naive cells showed more hydrophobic TRB CDR3s in CXCR3-positive than in CXCR3-negative naive cells.

This clonotype originated in a human donor in good health. Some clones in this sample may be carry-over from other donors' samples. The specimen was naive CXCR3+ CD8+ T cells from blood. Indicated subset: CD45RO-CCR7+CD27+CD95- naive CD8+ T cells expressing CXCR3 (TNR3+). The rearrangement links TRBV29-1 to TRBJ2-7; the D gene TCRdb calls, TRBD1, cannot be checked with no DNA. CDR3: CSVEDWTGGSSSYEQYF.